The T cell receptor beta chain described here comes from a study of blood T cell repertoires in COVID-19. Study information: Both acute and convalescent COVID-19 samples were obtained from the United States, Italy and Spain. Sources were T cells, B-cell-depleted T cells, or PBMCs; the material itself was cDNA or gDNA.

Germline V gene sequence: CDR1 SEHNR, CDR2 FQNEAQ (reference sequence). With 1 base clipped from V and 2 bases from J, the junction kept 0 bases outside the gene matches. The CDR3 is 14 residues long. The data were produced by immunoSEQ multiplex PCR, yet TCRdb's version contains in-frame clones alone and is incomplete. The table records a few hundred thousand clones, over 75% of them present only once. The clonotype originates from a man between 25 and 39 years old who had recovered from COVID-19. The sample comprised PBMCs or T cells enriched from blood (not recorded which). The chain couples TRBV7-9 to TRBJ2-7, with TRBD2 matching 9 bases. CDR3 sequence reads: CASSLVAGAYEQYF. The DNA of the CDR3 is TGTGCCAGCAGCTTAGTAGCGGGGGCCTACGAGCAGTACTTC.